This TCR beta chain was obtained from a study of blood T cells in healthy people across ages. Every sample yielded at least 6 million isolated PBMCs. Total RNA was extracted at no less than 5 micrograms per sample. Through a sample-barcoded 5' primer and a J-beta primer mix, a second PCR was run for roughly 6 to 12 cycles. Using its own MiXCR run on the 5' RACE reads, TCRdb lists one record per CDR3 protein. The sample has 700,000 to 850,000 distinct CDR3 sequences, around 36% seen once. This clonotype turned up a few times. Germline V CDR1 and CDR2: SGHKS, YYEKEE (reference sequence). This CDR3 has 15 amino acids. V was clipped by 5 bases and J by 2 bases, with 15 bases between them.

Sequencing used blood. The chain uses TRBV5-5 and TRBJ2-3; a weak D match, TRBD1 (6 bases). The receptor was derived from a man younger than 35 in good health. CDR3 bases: TGTGCCAGCAGTTCCGACAGGCCGCACACAGATACGCAGTATTTT. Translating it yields CASSSDRPHTDTQYF.